These T cell receptor beta chains were read from a single sample in a study of blood T cell repertoires in COVID-19. Assay: immunoSEQ multiplex PCR; the TCRdb copy retains only in-frame clones and omits some. The sample has roughly 84,000 clones, 70% to 85% seen once. Sequencing input: peripheral blood. The origin of the receptors is a woman aged 45 to 65 with acute or convalescent COVID-19. The CDR3 runs from the conserved cysteine through the conserved F or W. A D gene is named only where the DNA matches it firmly. Not every row has a clone size; where given, it reads once, few, many or a size class.

size,J,D,V,CDR3,DNA
NA,TRBJ1-2,TRBD1,TRBV27,CASSLWGQGSGNYGYTF,TGTGCCAGCAGTTTATGGGGACAGGGGTCGGGGAACTATGGCTACACCTTC
few,TRBJ1-1,NA,TRBV5-4,CASPGDTMNTEAFF,TGTGCCAGTCCGGGAGATACCATGAACACTGAAGCTTTCTTT
once,TRBJ2-2,TRBD1,TRBV27,CASSPDRGRTGELFF,TGTGCCAGCAGTCCAGACAGGGGGCGAACCGGGGAGCTGTTTTTT
once,TRBJ2-3,NA,TRBV19,CASTPRGASTDTQYF,TGTGCCAGTACCCCCCGTGGGGCCAGCACAGATACGCAGTATTTT
once,TRBJ2-3,NA,TRBV2,CASSGGLAGTDTQYF,TGTGCCAGCAGTGGGGGACTTGCGGGCACAGATACGCAGTATTTT
NA,TRBJ2-3,NA,TRBV2,CASSRGPASGEAQYF,TGTGCCAGCAGTAGGGGACCCGCCTCGGGGGAGGCGCAGTATTTT
NA,TRBJ2-7,NA,TRBV12-3/TRBV12-4,CASSFSLYEQYF,TGTGCCAGCAGTTTTAGTCTCTACGAGCAGTACTTC
NA,TRBJ1-4,NA,TRBV5-6,CASSWGDGEKLFF,TGTGCCAGCAGCTGGGGGGACGGTGAAAAACTGTTTTTT
NA,TRBJ2-1,NA,TRBV10-2,CASSDRLVVDNEQFF,TGCGCCAGCAGTGACCGCTTAGTTGTGGACAATGAGCAGTTCTTC
NA,TRBJ2-7,NA,TRBV6-5,CASRDSSYEQYF,TGTGCCAGCAGGGACAGCTCCTACGAGCAGTACTTC
NA,TRBJ2-1,NA,TRBV7-2,CASSLDGSSYNEQFF,TGTGCCAGCAGCTTGGACGGGAGCTCCTACAATGAGCAGTTCTTC
NA,TRBJ1-2,TRBD1,TRBV6-5,CASSYGPGGYGYTF,TGTGCCAGCAGTTACGGGCCAGGGGGATATGGCTACACCTTC
NA,TRBJ2-3,TRBD1,TRBV10-1,CASSVRGQGVRTDTQYF,TGCGCCAGCAGTGTGCGGGGACAGGGAGTAAGAACAGATACGCAGTATTTT
NA,TRBJ2-3,NA,TRBV7-9,CASSSLRMASTDTQYF,TGTGCCAGCAGCTCCCTCAGAATGGCTAGCACAGATACGCAGTATTTT
few,TRBJ1-5,NA,TRBV7-9,CASSPGQSQPQHF,TGTGCCAGCAGCCCAGGGCAGAGTCAGCCCCAGCATTTT
NA,TRBJ1-6,NA,TRBV11-2,CASSQLPLNSPLHF,TGTGCCAGCAGCCAACTCCCTTTAAATTCACCCCTCCACTTT
NA,TRBJ1-5,NA,TRBV19,CASSGQLSNQPQHF,TGTGCCAGCAGCGGACAGTTAAGCAATCAGCCCCAGCATTTT
NA,TRBJ2-3,NA,TRBV18,CASSPLGGSTDTQYF,TGTGCCAGCTCACCCCTAGGGGGTAGCACAGATACGCAGTATTTT
NA,TRBJ1-2,NA,TRBV25-1,CASSGPPPGSYGYTF,TGTGCCAGCAGTGGCCCGCCACCAGGGTCCTATGGCTACACCTTC
NA,TRBJ2-3,TRBD2,TRBV30,CAWNSRGGGIDTQYF,TGTGCCTGGAATTCCCGGGGCGGGGGGATTGATACGCAGTATTTT
NA,TRBJ1-2,NA,TRBV9,CASSSPGERYGYTF,TGTGCCAGCAGCTCCCCTGGGGAGCGCTATGGCTACACCTTC